This paragraph reports one T cell receptor (beta chain). Its specificity is not known. Clones were sequenced by immunoSEQ multiplex PCR, and TCRdb holds only the in-frame ones, with some missing. The table lists fewer than 95,000 clones, around four fifths of them singletons, with approximately 5.6% in the top ten. The data stem from a study of a mutant IDH1 vaccine in newly diagnosed glioma. Study background: Patients were pretreated with radiotherapy, temozolomide, or both, mostly both. Study conclusions and caveats: Around 93% of patients showed vaccine-induced immune responses across multiple MHC alleles.

The time point is: week 47, end of study. With topical imiquimod, each dose of the vaccine consisted of 300 ug of mutant IDH1 20-mer peptide. There were eight vaccinations for patients, given in weeks 1, 3, 5, 7, 11, 15, 19 and 23. The CDR3 runs to 11 residues. The germline gives CDR1 GTSNPN, CDR2 SVGIG (reference sequence). Trimming removed 4 bases at V and 8 bases at J, with 6 bases between. The sequencing used PBMCs, collected from a glioma patient whose treatment included an IDH1 peptide vaccine. This sequence joins TRBV30 and TRBJ1-6; unclear D gene. This clonotype was sampled from a man aged 35 to 55 with glioma. The CDR3 DNA is TGTGCCTGGACCCTCCATTCACCCCTCCACTTT. Protein sequence: CAWTLHSPLHF. The variable domain in full, with the rest retrieved from reference TRBV30 and TRBJ1-6, is SQTIHQWPATLVQPVGSPLSLECTVEGTSNPNLYWYRQAAGRGLQLLFYSVGIGQISSEVPQNLSASRPQDRQFILSSKKLLLSDSGFYLCAWTLHSPLHFGNGTRLTVT.